This is a list of T cell receptor beta chains from one sample in a study of shared clonotypes between healthy human individuals. Profiled with immunoSEQ multiplex PCR; TCRdb holds only in-frame clones, not every one. Among 1.6 million or so clones listed, less than 99% were seen once. Sequencing used naive CD4+ T cells sorted from blood. The receptors stem from a young man in good health. CDR3s include the opening cysteine and the closing phenylalanine or tryptophan. The order of the fields is J gene, clone size, D gene, V gene, CDR3 DNA, CDR3 protein. D genes are given only for firm matches. Clone size, where shown, is once, few, many, or a class for clones that have expanded.

J: TRBJ2-2
size: .
D: .
V: TRBV10-3
DNA: TGTGCCATCAGCGACGGAAGCGGGGAGCTGTTTTTT
CDR3: CAISDGSGELFF

J: TRBJ2-7
size: .
D: TRBD2
V: TRBV7-8
DNA: TGTGCCAGCAGCCCGGGGGGCTACGAGCAGTACTTC
CDR3: CASSPGGYEQYF

J: TRBJ2-7
size: .
D: .
V: TRBV15
DNA: TGTGCCACCAGCAGTCCAGGGGGGAGCTACGAGCAGTACTTC
CDR3: CATSSPGGSYEQYF

J: TRBJ2-5
size: .
D: .
V: TRBV5-1
DNA: TGCGCCAGCAGCGGCGGGACAGATGGGGAGACCCAGTACTTC
CDR3: CASSGGTDGETQYF

J: TRBJ1-1
size: .
D: TRBD1
V: TRBV28
DNA: TGTGCCAGTAACAGGGGGCTGCGCACTGAAGCTTTCTTT
CDR3: CASNRGLRTEAFF

J: TRBJ1-4
size: .
D: .
V: TRBV6-1
DNA: TGTGCCAGCAGTGATAAAATCAGCGGGATGTCCAGGGAAAAACTGTTTTTT
CDR3: CASSDKISGMSREKLFF

J: TRBJ1-1
size: .
D: TRBD1
V: TRBV18
DNA: TGTGCCAGCTCAGCGAACAGACAGGGTCCCATGAACACTGAAGCTTTCTTT
CDR3: CASSANRQGPMNTEAFF

J: TRBJ2-3
size: .
D: TRBD2
V: TRBV4-2
DNA: TGTGCCAGCAGCCAAGATCTACTAGCGGGATACCCAGATACGCAGTATTTT
CDR3: CASSQDLLAGYPDTQYF

J: TRBJ2-1
size: .
D: TRBD2
V: TRBV5-1
DNA: TGCGCCAGCAGCTACGGGGGGTACGACAATGAGCAGTTCTTC
CDR3: CASSYGGYDNEQFF

J: TRBJ1-1
size: .
D: .
V: TRBV11-2
DNA: TGTGCCAGCAGCTTATTAAGGGCCCCGAACACTGAAGCTTTCTTT
CDR3: CASSLLRAPNTEAFF

J: TRBJ2-1
size: .
D: .
V: TRBV4-3
DNA: TGCGCCAGCAGCCAAGATCTGGTAGGAGGCGATGAGCAGTTCTTC
CDR3: CASSQDLVGGDEQFF

J: TRBJ2-5
size: .
D: .
V: TRBV11-3
DNA: TGTGCCAGCAGCTTACCACGGAACCAAGAGACCCAGTACTTC
CDR3: CASSLPRNQETQYF

J: TRBJ1-3
size: .
D: .
V: TRBV7-2
DNA: TGTGCCAGCAGCTTCTGGCCTCGGAGGGACACCATATATTTT
CDR3: CASSFWPRRDTIYF

J: TRBJ2-1
size: .
D: .
V: TRBV7-9
DNA: TGTGCCAGCAGCCCTCGCGGGGACTCCTACAATGAGCAGTTCTTC
CDR3: CASSPRGDSYNEQFF

J: TRBJ2-7
size: once
D: .
V: TRBV28
DNA: TGTGCCAGTTACAGTGGGGGGACAACCTCCTACGAGCAGTACTTC
CDR3: CASYSGGTTSYEQYF

J: TRBJ1-2
size: .
D: .
V: TRBV6-5
DNA: TGTGCCAGCAGTTATAACGGCCGGGATCACTATGGCTACACCTTC
CDR3: CASSYNGRDHYGYTF

J: TRBJ2-5
size: .
D: .
V: TRBV11-3
DNA: TGTGCCAGCAGCTTAGGGGGGGTACAAGAGACCCAGTACTTC
CDR3: CASSLGGVQETQYF

J: TRBJ1-5
size: .
D: .
V: TRBV5-4
DNA: TGTGCCAGCAGCTTGGTTGGCCGCGAAATTTATAGCAATCAGCCCCAGCATTTT
CDR3: CASSLVGREIYSNQPQHF

J: TRBJ2-7
size: .
D: TRBD1
V: TRBV28
DNA: TGTGCCAGCAGTTTGGAGAGGGGGCGTCCCGAGCAGTACTTC
CDR3: CASSLERGRPEQYF

J: TRBJ1-5
size: .
D: .
V: TRBV9
DNA: TGTGCCAGCAGCGTAGGCCCCTATCCGAATAGGAATCAGCCCCAGCATTTT
CDR3: CASSVGPYPNRNQPQHF

J: TRBJ1-2
size: once
D: TRBD1
V: TRBV18
DNA: TGTGCCAGCTCTCGGACAGGGACGGGCGATGGCTACACCTTC
CDR3: CASSRTGTGDGYTF

J: TRBJ1-3
size: .
D: .
V: TRBV5-1
DNA: TGCGCCAGCAGCTTCGGGGATACCACTCGTGGAAACACCATATATTTT
CDR3: CASSFGDTTRGNTIYF

J: TRBJ2-7
size: .
D: .
V: TRBV5-8
DNA: TGTGCCAGCAGCTTCCGGGACGGGGGGCCCTACGAGCAGTACTTC
CDR3: CASSFRDGGPYEQYF

J: TRBJ2-2
size: .
D: .
V: TRBV2
DNA: TGTGCCAGCAAGACAGAGACCAACACCGGGGAGCTGTTTTTT
CDR3: CASKTETNTGELFF

J: TRBJ2-2
size: .
D: .
V: TRBV28
DNA: TGTGCCACCGAAACAGGGCCTGACACCGGGGAGCTGTTTTTT
CDR3: CATETGPDTGELFF

J: TRBJ1-3
size: .
D: TRBD1
V: TRBV5-6
DNA: TGTGCCAGCAGCCCGTTTAGGGGGCGAGGAAACACCATATATTTT
CDR3: CASSPFRGRGNTIYF

J: TRBJ2-3
size: .
D: TRBD2
V: TRBV7-9
DNA: TGTGCCAGCAGGGGAGGGAGTTGGGATACGCAGTATTTT
CDR3: CASRGGSWDTQYF

J: TRBJ2-7
size: .
D: .
V: TRBV18
DNA: TGTGCCAGCTCACCAGACGTATACGAGCAGTACTTC
CDR3: CASSPDVYEQYF

J: TRBJ2-2
size: .
D: .
V: TRBV5-1
DNA: TGCGCCAGCAGCCCGCCGGGGCTAGTGGACACCGGGGAGCTGTTTTTT
CDR3: CASSPPGLVDTGELFF

J: TRBJ2-7
size: .
D: TRBD2
V: TRBV7-7
DNA: TGTGCCAGCAGCTTAGGCGGGAGTTCCGGCTACGAGCAGTACTTC
CDR3: CASSLGGSSGYEQYF

J: TRBJ2-6
size: .
D: .
V: TRBV5-4
DNA: TGTGCCAGCAGCTTGGTTGGCAGGTTGACTGGGGCCAACGTCCTGACTTTC
CDR3: CASSLVGRLTGANVLTF

J: TRBJ2-3
size: .
D: .
V: TRBV18
DNA: TGTGCCAGCTCACCGGGCGATACGCAGTATTTT
CDR3: CASSPGDTQYF

J: TRBJ1-2
size: .
D: .
V: TRBV11-2
DNA: TGTGCCAGCAGCCAACAGGGTCTGCCAAACTATGGCTACACCTTC
CDR3: CASSQQGLPNYGYTF

J: TRBJ2-7
size: .
D: TRBD2
V: TRBV14
DNA: TGTGCCAGCAGCCAAGGGGACTACCCGACCTACGAGCAGTACTTC
CDR3: CASSQGDYPTYEQYF

J: TRBJ2-7
size: .
D: .
V: TRBV27
DNA: TGTGCCAGGGAGACAGAAGGGAACGAGCAGTACTTC
CDR3: CARETEGNEQYF

J: TRBJ2-7
size: .
D: .
V: TRBV7-9
DNA: TGTGCCAGCACCACAGGGATCTACGAGCAGTACTTC
CDR3: CASTTGIYEQYF

J: TRBJ2-7
size: .
D: .
V: TRBV4-2
DNA: TGTGCCAGCAGCCAAGCTACAGGAAGGGACTACGAGCAGTACTTC
CDR3: CASSQATGRDYEQYF

J: TRBJ2-7
size: .
D: .
V: TRBV28
DNA: TGTGCCAGCAGTAGGACAGTATACTACGAGCAGTACTTC
CDR3: CASSRTVYYEQYF

J: TRBJ2-3
size: .
D: TRBD2
V: TRBV5-1
DNA: TGCGCCAGCAGCCCCCCTGGACTAGCCTCAGATACGCAGTATTTT
CDR3: CASSPPGLASDTQYF

J: TRBJ2-1
size: .
D: TRBD2
V: TRBV11-2
DNA: TGTGCCAGCAGCTTAGTGCCAGCGGGAGAGGGTGAGCAGTTCTTC
CDR3: CASSLVPAGEGEQFF

J: TRBJ1-3
size: .
D: .
V: TRBV5-1
DNA: TGCGCCAGCAGCTTGGGTTCAGAGGTGTTTGGAAACACCATATATTTT
CDR3: CASSLGSEVFGNTIYF

J: TRBJ2-3
size: .
D: TRBD2
V: TRBV4-2
DNA: TGTGCCAGCAGCCAATGGCTAGCGGGAGGAATCACAGATACGCAGTATTTT
CDR3: CASSQWLAGGITDTQYF

J: TRBJ2-1
size: .
D: .
V: TRBV12-2
DNA: TGTGCAAGTCGCTTAGCTACGAGTCGAGCGGAAGGCTCCTACAATGAGCAGTTCTTC
CDR3: CASRLATSRAEGSYNEQFF

J: TRBJ1-1
size: .
D: .
V: TRBV28
DNA: TGTGCCAGCACCTCCAACGAACGGAACACTGAAGCTTTCTTT
CDR3: CASTSNERNTEAFF